One and the same sample provided the 28 T cell receptor beta chains below, sequenced in a study of tumor-infiltrating lymphocytes in primary liver carcinoma. Co-extracted RNA and DNA came from roughly 20-30 mg of unsorted bulk tissue. A primer in the constant region served to generate TCR beta cDNA from 500 to 600 ng of total RNA. Slightly modified ARM-PCR served as the procedure for the TCR beta libraries. These libraries came from three rounds of nested multiplex PCR. Primers for the first two PCR rounds were TRBV1-TRBV30 forward primers and a C-beta reverse primer (about 10 cycles per round). MiXCR, run by TCRdb on the multiplex PCR reads, gives a single entry per CDR3 protein. Among tens of thousands of distinct CDR3 sequences listed, under 75% were seen once. The sample consisted of liver tumor tissue from sampling region 1. Subset denoted: tumor region T1, superior pole. These receptors came from a man aged 35 to 55 with primary liver carcinoma and hepatitis B virus infection.

Worth noting for this clonotype: The conserved phenylalanine or tryptophan normally closing the CDR3 is absent here, so this likely arose from a read error. CDR3 amino acids: CVSSRTPGGGKETQYL. As DNA, the CDR3 is TGTGTCAGCAGCCGAACTCCTGGCGGCGGGAAAGAGACCCAGTACCTC. This sequence joins TRBV11-2 and TRBJ2-5; D may be TRBD2 (6 bases). CDR1 and CDR2 (germline): SGHAT, FQNNGV. The CDR3 consists of 16 residues.

On this clonotype itself: A clone one base away is much larger, so this may be a read error. V gene TRBV11-2 combines with J gene TRBJ2-3; D gene unclear. V lost 8 bases and J 6 bases, leaving 12 bases between the germline ends. CDR1 and CDR2 (germline): SGHAT, FQNNGV. The CDR3 spans 12 residues. In DNA form, the CDR3 reads TGTGCCAGCGCCTCCCATTCGGATACGCAGTATTTT. This codes for CASASHSDTQYF.

Remarks on this clonotype: No conserved phenylalanine or tryptophan ends this CDR3, so it is likely a read error. The DNA is left out, because the CDR3 cannot be placed on it with certainty; the CDR3 is given as TCRdb lists it. This sequence joins TRBV6-5 and TRBJ2-5; the D segment call TRBD1 is taken from the table without a DNA check. Germline V CDR1 and CDR2: MNHEY, SVGAGI. Ends included, the CDR3 has 13 residues. CDR3 loop: CASSSGRGETQNI.

The chain couples TRBV4-3 to TRBJ2-1; TRBD2 matches at 10 bases. Losses at the gene ends were 4 bases for V and 5 bases for J; bases not matched to a gene: 8. Looked up from germline, CDR1 is LGHNA and CDR2 is YSLEER. The CDR3 is made up of 16 amino acids. In nucleotides, the CDR3 is TGCGCCAGCAGCCCTACGGGACTAGCGCTGGACAATGAGCAGTTCTTC. It yields the protein CASSPTGLALDNEQFF.

This sequence joins TRBV12-5 and TRBJ2-1, with TRBD2 matching 7 bases. Germline CDR1 reads LGHNT; CDR2 reads FRNRAP. The CDR3 contains 18 residues. Trimming removed 0 bases from V and 6 bases from J; junction bases left unmatched: 14. CDR3 sequence reads: CASGLVRGSSGGRNEQFF. CDR3 nucleotide sequence: TGTGCTAGTGGTTTGGTACGGGGCTCTAGCGGAGGGCGCAATGAGCAGTTCTTC.

The rearrangement joins TRBV29-1 to TRBJ1-4; D possibly corresponds to TRBD1 (5 bases). The CDR3 has 13 amino acids. Between the trimmed V and J ends, which lost 6 bases and 14 bases, there was a span of 22 bases. Germline V gene data show CDR1 as SQVTM and CDR2 as ANQGSEA. CDR3 nucleotides: TGCAGCGTGAGGGGAGGGTCGAGTGAGAGTCTGTTTTTT. It translates to CSVRGGSSESLFF.

As regards this clonotype: One junction end does not reproduce the germline sequence, and a read error may be involved. The V gene is TRBV10-2, the J gene TRBJ1-6; a possible D gene is TRBD1 (6 bases). The CDR3 length is 18 residues. Germline V lookup: CDR1 WSHSY, CDR2 SAAADI. In nucleotides, the CDR3 is TGCGTCAGCAGTGAGACAAAAACAGGGCTCTCCTATAATTCACCCCTCCAATTT. Translating gives CVSSETKTGLSYNSPLQF.

This clonotype was detected a few times. The rearrangement joins TRBV11-2 to TRBJ2-3; D remains ambiguous. Between the trimmed V and J ends, which lost 5 bases and 7 bases, there was a span of 10 bases. CDR3 size: 12 residues. Germline V gene lookup returns CDR1 SGHAT and CDR2 FQNNGV. The CDR3 nucleotides read TGTGCCAGCAGCCTCCAGGTTAATACGCAGTATTTT. This encodes CASSLQVNTQYF.

The rearrangement uses TRBV4-2 and TRBJ2-7; 16 nucleotides match TRBD2. The CDR3 is 18 amino acids. CDR1 and CDR2 (germline): LGHNA, YNFKEQ. The trim removed 6 bases at V and 11 bases at J, leaving 19 bases unmatched. The CDR3: CASSGKPGLAGGPRKEYF. For the CDR3, the DNA is TGTGCCAGCAGTGGAAAACCGGGACTAGCGGGAGGGCCACGCAAGGAGTACTTC.

The table lists this clonotype with many counts. Mismatch with germline at one junction end may stem from a read error. The V and J genes are TRBV29-1 and TRBJ2-7; a weak D match, TRBD1 (8 bases). CDR1 SQVTM and CDR2 ANQGSEA come from the germline V gene. The CDR3 consists of 13 residues. For the CDR3, the DNA is TGCAGCGCTACAGGGGGGGCCTCCTACGGGCAGTACTTC. Translation gives CSATGGASYGQYF.

A note on this clonotype: A junction end diverges from the germline sequence, so it may reflect a read error. The chain is built from TRBV7-8 and TRBJ2-6; TRBD2 matches 8 bases. CDR3 length equals 18 residues. Per the germline V gene, CDR1 is SGHVS and CDR2 is FQNEAQ. The CDR3 here is CASSLPGLDFSGTNVLTF. The DNA for the CDR3 is TGTGCCAGCAGCCTTCCGGGACTAGACTTTTCTGGGACCAATGTCCTGACTTTC.

Only a few counts were recorded for this clonotype. At one boundary the junction diverges from the germline segment, which might be a read error. The chain recombines TRBV6-5 with TRBJ2-7; D remains ambiguous. Looked up from germline, CDR1 is MNHEY and CDR2 is SVGAGI. The CDR3 is 13 amino acids. The CDR3 loop is CTSSRIDAYEQYF. The CDR3 DNA follows: TGTACCAGCAGCCGAATAGATGCCTACGAGCAGTACTTC.

A note on this clonotype: The CDR3 end shows no conserved phenylalanine or tryptophan, and so a read error is likely. V gene TRBV30 combines with J gene TRBJ2-3; 9 nucleotides line up with TRBD2. Germline trimming cut 5 bases from V and 3 bases from J; bases unmatched to any gene: 9. The germline gives CDR1 GTSNPN, CDR2 SVGIG (reference sequence). CDR3 length: 15 amino acids. CDR3 nucleotide sequence: TGTGCCTGGTTTCGGGCGGGAGGGCCAACAGATACGCAGTATATT. Translated, it gives CAWFRAGGPTDTQYI.

This clonotype has only a few counts. At one end the junction does not follow the germline gene, possibly because of a read error. This chain uses TRBV6-6 with TRBJ2-3, with D unresolved. This CDR3 has 14 residues. The germline V gene has CDR1 MNHNY and CDR2 SVGAGI (reference sequence). The CDR3 loop reads CASTQDASTDRQYF. The CDR3 DNA is TGTGCCAGCACCCAGGATGCCAGCACAGATAGGCAGTATTTT.

Comments on this clonotype: One end of the junction does not line up with germline, which may come from a read error. The chain is built from TRBV11-2 and TRBJ2-7, with D maybe TRBD1 (5 bases). Per germline, CDR1 SGHAT and CDR2 FQNNGV. CDR3 length: 13 amino acids. The CDR3 region is CVSSIDSTYGQYF. The CDR3 DNA reads as TGTGTCAGCAGCATTGACAGCACCTACGGGCAGTACTTC.

Concerning this clonotype: Its ends do not fully match the called genes, so a read error is possible. This chain uses TRBV11-1 with TRBJ2-3; 9 bases map to TRBD2. The length of the CDR3 is 15 residues. Germline lookup yields CDR1 SGHAT and CDR2 FQDESV (reference sequence). The CDR3 region is CASRLVAGASDMQYF. The CDR3, as DNA: TGCGCCAGCCGCTTAGTAGCGGGAGCCTCAGATATGCAGTATTTT. The full variable domain, its missing parts supplied by reference TRBV11-1 and TRBJ2-3, is EAEVAQSPRYKITEKSQAVAFWCDPISGHATLYWYRQILGQGPELLVQFQDESVVDDSQLPKDRFSAERLKGVDSTLKIQPAELGDSAMYLCASRLVAGASDMQYFGPGTRLTVL.

This clonotype has only one observation. The missing conserved phenylalanine or tryptophan at the end of this CDR3 makes a read error likely. The rearrangement links TRBV4-2 to TRBJ2-3; D call uncertain. This CDR3 region has 18 residues. V lost 1 base and J 6 bases, leaving 23 bases between the germline ends. The germline V gene has CDR1 LGHNA and CDR2 YNFKEQ. This CDR3 reads CASSQVALLRRATDTQYL. The CDR3 bases are TGTGCCAGCAGCCAAGTGGCGCTTCTAAGGAGAGCGACTGATACGCAGTATCTT.

In regard to this clonotype: This may stem from a read error, because a much larger clone lies one nucleotide away. The rearrangement joins TRBV11-2 to TRBJ2-5; the D gene is possibly TRBD2 (6 bases). Looked up from germline, CDR1 is SGHAT and CDR2 is FQNNGV. The CDR3 spans 14 residues. The germline V and J ends were trimmed by 5 bases and 2 bases, with 12 bases remaining between them. The CDR3 loop reads CASSLISGQETQYF. CDR3 coding DNA: TGTGCCAGCAGCCTGATTAGCGGACAAGAGACCCAGTACTTC. Drawing the rest from reference TRBV11-2 and TRBJ2-5, the complete variable domain is EAGVAQSPRYKIIEKRQSVAFWCNPISGHATLYWYQQILGQGPKLLIQFQNNGVVDDSQLPKDRFSAERLKGVDSTLKIQPAKLEDSAVYLCASSLISGQETQYFGPGTRLLVL.

Regarding this clonotype: One end of the junction varies from germline; a read error may be responsible. J is TRBJ2-2 and V is TRBV10-3; 7 nucleotides match TRBD1. The V gene's germline CDR1 is ENHRY and CDR2 SYGVKD. The CDR3 covers 16 residues. CDR3 bases: TGTGCCATCACGGGGACAGAAGGTGGGAACGCCGGGGAGTTGTTTTTT. It yields the protein CAITGTEGGNAGELFF.

For this clonotype: A junction end diverges from the germline sequence, so it may reflect a read error. V is TRBV6-6 and J is TRBJ2-2, with 13 bases aligning to TRBD2. The CDR3 totals 20 residues. Germline V CDR1 and CDR2: MNHNY, SVGAGI (reference sequence). In nucleotides, the CDR3 is TGTGCCAGCAGTCCGCTCGCGGGACTAGCGGGGCCAGCGAACACCGGGGAACTGTTTTTT. It codes for CASSPLAGLAGPANTGELFF.

Note on this clonotype: Its ends do not fully match the called genes, so a read error is possible. V and J are TRBV6-5 and TRBJ2-7; no definite D call. The germline CDR1 and CDR2 sequences are MNHEY and SVGAGI. The CDR3 loop spans 13 amino acids. The CDR3 coding sequence is TGTGCCAGCAGCCGGGCAGATCCCTATGAGCAGTACTTC. This sequence encodes CASSRADPYEQYF.

Points on this clonotype: Since the CDR3 does not end with the conserved phenylalanine or tryptophan, this likely comes from a read error. The chain uses TRBV6-2 or TRBV6-3 and TRBJ2-3, with D uncertain. Germline assignment: CDR1 MNHEY and CDR2 SVGEGT. The CDR3 contains 14 residues. V lost 5 bases and J lost 2, with 11 bases in between. CDR3 residues: CASSPDSHTDTQYY. CDR3 nucleotide sequence: TGTGCCAGCAGTCCCGACTCGCACACAGATACGCAGTATTAT.

A remark on this clonotype: This CDR3 fails to terminate in the conserved phenylalanine or tryptophan, so it likely reflects a read error. The chain couples TRBV28 to TRBJ2-7; 12 bases line up with TRBD2. V dropped 4 bases and J dropped 5; count of bases not matched to a gene: 6. This CDR3 has 15 amino acids. Germline CDR1 and CDR2: MDHEN and SYDVKM. In DNA form, the CDR3 reads TGTGCCAGCAGTTCCGGGACTAGCGGGTGCCACGAGCAGTACCTC. Its protein is CASSSGTSGCHEQYL.

This clonotype is a singleton in its sample. The rearrangement joins TRBV12-2 to TRBJ2-7. TRBV12-2 is tagged as a pseudogene. The CDR3 is 14 amino acids. CDR3 DNA: TGTTCAATTCGCTTAGCGCGACACTCCTACGAGCAGTACTTC. Protein: CSIRLARHSYEQYF.

In regard to this clonotype: One junction end disagrees with the germline gene, perhaps due to a read error. This rearrangement joins TRBV11-2 to TRBJ2-1; D is possibly TRBD2 (6 bases). CDR3 length: 15 residues. Germline CDR1 is SGHAT and CDR2 is FQNNGV. The CDR3, as DNA: TGTGACAGCAGCCCCCAGCGGGTGGGATTGAGTGAGCAGTTCTTC. Translation gives CDSSPQRVGLSEQFF.

With regard to this clonotype: One end of the junction fails to match germline, which may point to a read error. The genes are TRBV29-1 and TRBJ2-7; possible D gene TRBD2, 6 bases. Germline V gene lookup returns CDR1 SQVTM and CDR2 ANQGSEA. The CDR3 loop spans 12 amino acids. Here the CDR3 DNA reads TGCAGCGTTACTAGCAGCTATTACGAGCAGTATTTC. It is translated as CSVTSSYYEQYF.

With respect to this clonotype: With a much larger clone just one base away, this may be a read error. This sequence joins TRBV6-5 and TRBJ2-7, with D tentatively TRBD2 (6 bases). The germline CDR1 and CDR2 sequences are MNHEY and SVGAGI. The CDR3 is made up of 14 amino acids. The CDR3 protein is CASNYGGGLSEQYF. The CDR3 DNA reads TGTGCCAGCAATTACGGCGGAGGGCTCAGTGAGCAGTACTTC.

A remark on this clonotype: The germline gene is not matched at one end of the junction; a read error may be the cause. The genes are TRBV11-2 and TRBJ2-1, with TRBD2 as a possible D gene (6 bases). The CDR3 has 14 amino acids. Germline values: CDR1 SGHAT, CDR2 FQNNGV. In nucleotides, the CDR3 is TGTGTCAGCAGATTATACCGACTAGTTAGTGAGCAGTTCTTC. It specifies CVSRLYRLVSEQFF.